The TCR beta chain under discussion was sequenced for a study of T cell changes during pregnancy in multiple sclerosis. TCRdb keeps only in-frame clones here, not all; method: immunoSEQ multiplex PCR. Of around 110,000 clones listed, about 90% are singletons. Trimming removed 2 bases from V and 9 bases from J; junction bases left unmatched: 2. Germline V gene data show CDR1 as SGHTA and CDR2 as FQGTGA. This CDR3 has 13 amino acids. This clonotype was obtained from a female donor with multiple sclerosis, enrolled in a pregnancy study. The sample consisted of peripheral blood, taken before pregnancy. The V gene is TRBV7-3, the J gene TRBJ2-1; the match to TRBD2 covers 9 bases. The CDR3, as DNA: TGTGCCAGCAGCTTAGGCGGGAGGGGTGAGCAGTTCTTC. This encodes CASSLGGRGEQFF.